Listed here are 11 T cell receptor beta chains from one sample, sequenced in a study of T cell responses to AZD1222 COVID-19 vaccine. TCRdb's table, derived via immunoSEQ multiplex PCR, lists solely in-frame clones and lacks some. The repertoire includes approximately 98,000 clones, approximately 86% of them detected once, and 3% to 3.5% sits in the top ten. The sequenced sample was peripheral blood, obtained on day 0 of AZD1222 vaccination. The receptors derive from an adult in good health.

This chain connects TRBV6-5 to TRBJ2-5, with 7 bases that match TRBD1. Germline lookup yields CDR1 MNHEY and CDR2 SVGAGI. This CDR3 has 14 amino acids. The ends lost 7 bases at V and 7 bases at J; junction bases unmatched: 12. Here the CDR3 DNA reads TGTGCCAGCATCAAAAACGACAGGGAAGGGACCCAGTACTTC. This encodes CASIKNDREGTQYF.

The V and J genes are TRBV6-5 and TRBJ2-7; D is perhaps TRBD1 (5 bases). V lost 0 bases to trimming and J lost 4 bases, with 13 bases between them. There are 15 residues in the CDR3. Germline V gene data show CDR1 as MNHEY and CDR2 as SVGAGI. CDR3 sequence reads: CASSYSSRQKYEQYF. The CDR3 DNA is TGTGCCAGCAGTTACTCAAGTCGACAGAAATACGAGCAGTACTTC.

This clone was picked up a small number of times. The rearrangement uses TRBV2 and TRBJ1-2, with 12 bases identical to TRBD1. V lost 6 bases, J lost 6 bases, and 17 bases stayed unmatched. The length of the CDR3 is 18 residues. Per the germline V gene, CDR1 is SNHLY and CDR2 is FYNNEI. The CDR3 DNA reads TGTGCCAGCAGATCACTCCGGGACAGGGGGCTTAAGGAGGATGGCTACACCTTC. The encoded protein is CASRSLRDRGLKEDGYTF. Together with reference TRBV2 and TRBJ1-2, the CDR3 gives the full variable domain: EPEVTQTPSHQVTQMGQEVILRCVPISNHLYFYWYRQILGQKVEFLVSFYNNEISEKSEIFDDQFSVERPDGSNFTLKIRSTKLEDSAMYFCASRSLRDRGLKEDGYTFGSGTRLTVV.

V is TRBV7-8 and J is TRBJ1-2, with a weak D call TRBD1 (5 bases). Germline CDR1 and CDR2: SGHVS and FQNEAQ. Trimming removed 6 bases from V and 4 bases from J, with 9 bases in between. This CDR3 contains 12 residues. Here the CDR3 reads CASRRDSYGYTF. CDR3 nucleotides: TGTGCCAGCAGGCGCGACAGCTATGGCTACACCTTC. Full variable domain (rest looked up from reference TRBV7-8 and TRBJ1-2): GAGVSQSPRYKVAKRGQDVALRCDPISGHVSLFWYQQALGQGPEFLTYFQNEAQLDKSGLPSDRFFAERPEGSVSTLKIQRTQQEDSAVYLCASRRDSYGYTFGSGTRLTVV.

This chain joins TRBV7-8 and TRBJ2-5; 7 nucleotides line up with TRBD1. The germline CDR1 and CDR2 sequences are SGHVS and FQNEAQ. The CDR3 is 11 amino acids. Germline trimming cut 2 bases from V and 14 bases from J; bases unmatched to any gene: 5. The CDR3, as DNA: TGTGCCAGCAGCTTACTTACAGGGGTATACTTC. Its protein is CASSLLTGVYF.

The rearrangement joins TRBV19 to TRBJ1-4; D is unresolved. V was clipped by 6 bases and J by 8 bases, with 13 bases between them. Germline-derived CDR1 and CDR2 are LNHDA and SQIVND (reference sequence). The CDR3 is 13 amino acids. The CDR3 DNA reads as TGTGCCAGTAGCGAGAGATGGTCAGAAAAACTGTTTTTT. This gives the protein CASSERWSEKLFF.

The chain links TRBV25-1 to TRBJ1-3, with TRBD1 as a possible D gene (5 bases). From germline, CDR1 is MGHDK and CDR2 SYGVNS. V lost 2 bases, J lost 4 bases, and 6 bases lay in between. CDR3 size: 13 residues. The CDR3 bases are TGTGCCAGCAGTGAAGCAGGGGGAAACACCATATATTTT. Protein sequence: CASSEAGGNTIYF.

V gene TRBV19 combines with J gene TRBJ1-1; D ambiguous. CDR1 and CDR2 from the germline V gene are LNHDA and SQIVND (reference sequence). The V and J ends lost 5 bases and 3 bases respectively, with 16 bases between them. The CDR3 is made up of 15 amino acids. This CDR3 is CASSLGPGRDTEAFF. The CDR3, as DNA: TGTGCCAGTAGTCTCGGGCCCGGGCGGGACACTGAAGCTTTCTTT.

CDR3 in DNA: TGTGCCAGCAGCTTTTCGTTCGATGAGCAGTTCTTC. This sequence encodes CASSFSFDEQFF. The J gene is TRBJ2-1, the V gene TRBV11-3; no clear D. The CDR3 is 12 amino acids. The germline CDR1 and CDR2 sequences are SGHNT and YENEEA. V was clipped by 3 bases and J by 8 bases, with 8 bases between them.

This chain joins TRBV11-3 and TRBJ2-5, with D maybe TRBD2 (5 bases). The germline V and J ends were trimmed by 2 bases and 0 bases, with 10 bases remaining between them. CDR1 is SGHNT and CDR2 is YENEEA in the germline V gene. CDR3 length: 15 amino acids. This chain's CDR3 is CASSLWSGDQETQYF. The CDR3 bases are TGTGCCAGCAGCTTATGGTCCGGGGACCAAGAGACCCAGTACTTC.

The J gene is TRBJ2-5, the V gene TRBV4-1; D possibly corresponds to TRBD1 (6 bases). Germline CDR1 MGHRA, CDR2 YSYEKL. The CDR3 has 18 residues. V lost 0 bases, J lost 0 bases, and 17 bases lay in between. CDR3 amino acids: CASSQEGPGHKYQETQYF. The CDR3, as DNA: TGCGCCAGCAGCCAAGAGGGCCCGGGACATAAGTACCAAGAGACCCAGTACTTC.